Listed here are 17 T cell receptor beta chains from one sample, sequenced in a study of Ad26.COV2.S vaccination and SARS-CoV-2 variants. Some clones are missing from TCRdb's copy, which holds only in-frame ones; the method was immunoSEQ multiplex PCR. The table includes roughly 320,000 clones, about nine tenths detected once. Treatment in this sample: approximately 18 received Ad26.COV2.S at low or high dose, single or two shots; about 5 received placebo; per-sample allocation not given. Sample collection was performed on day 63 after the first vaccine or placebo injection. Material: peripheral blood, obtained in a trial of Ad26.COV2.S vaccine versus placebo. Source of these receptors: a person aged 18-60 years who received the Ad26.COV2.S COVID-19 vaccine or a placebo.

The CDR3 reads CASSLASDYEQYF. CDR3 nucleotides: TGCGCCAGCAGCTTGGCCAGCGACTACGAGCAGTACTTC. The chain is built from TRBV5-1 and TRBJ2-7, with unresolved D. There are 13 residues in the CDR3. Germline CDR1 reads SGHRS; CDR2 reads YFSETQ. The V and J ends lost 0 bases and 3 bases respectively, with 7 bases between them.

This clone appeared a few times. This chain joins TRBV6-6 and TRBJ1-1; D possibly corresponds to TRBD1 (5 bases). Trimming shortened V by 3 bases and J by 11 bases, and 13 bases separated the two germline ends. The CDR3 is 12 residues long. The germline V gene has CDR1 MNHNY and CDR2 SVGAGI (reference sequence). As DNA, the CDR3 is TGTGCCAGCAGTTATCCGGGAGGGGATGCTTTCTTT. Protein product: CASSYPGGDAFF.

The J gene is TRBJ2-7, the V gene TRBV5-4; 13 bases match TRBD2. Germline CDR1 and CDR2: SGHNT and YYREEE (reference sequence). V dropped 4 bases and J dropped 2; count of bases not matched to a gene: 9. The CDR3 is 17 amino acids. This CDR3 is CASSGGTSGAITYEQYF. The CDR3 coding sequence is TGTGCCAGCAGCGGCGGGACTAGCGGGGCTATAACCTACGAGCAGTACTTC.

The genes are TRBV2 and TRBJ2-4; the D is unclear. Germline loops: CDR1 SNHLY, CDR2 FYNNEI. V lost 2 bases and J 9 bases, leaving 8 bases between the germline ends. This CDR3 spans 12 amino acids. The CDR3 DNA reads as TGTGCCAGCAGTGAAAAGATTTTCATTCAGTACTTC. It yields the protein CASSEKIFIQYF. Filled out from reference TRBV2 and TRBJ2-4, the complete variable domain reads EPEVTQTPSHQVTQMGQEVILRCVPISNHLYFYWYRQILGQKVEFLVSFYNNEISEKSEIFDDQFSVERPDGSNFTLKIRSTKLEDSAMYFCASSEKIFIQYFGAGTRLSVL.

This clone was recorded once. The V gene is TRBV18, the J gene TRBJ2-1; D may correspond to TRBD1 or TRBD2 (5 bases each). From germline, CDR1 is KGHSH and CDR2 LQKENI. V was clipped by 6 bases and J by 7 bases, with 19 bases between them. This CDR3 has 15 amino acids. The CDR3 DNA reads TGTGCCAGCTCGGGGACCGGGACCGTGTTAAATGAGCAGTTCTTC. This translates into CASSGTGTVLNEQFF.

The chain carries TRBV5-1 and TRBJ1-3; D call uncertain. The CDR3 totals 12 residues. Germline-derived CDR1 and CDR2 are SGHRS and YFSETQ. V lost 6 bases and J 2 bases, leaving 6 bases between the germline ends. CDR3 sequence: CASTGPGNTIYF. The CDR3 region has the DNA TGCGCCAGCACGGGCCCTGGAAACACCATATATTTT.

CDR3 bases: TGTGCCAGTATACGGGGGCAGGTCGGGGAGCTGTTTTTT. It encodes CASIRGQVGELFF. The rearrangement links TRBV19 to TRBJ2-2; D assignment may be TRBD1 or TRBD2 (6 bases each). V gave up 7 bases and J gave up 7 bases, with 13 bases separating them. Germline assignment: CDR1 LNHDA and CDR2 SQIVND (reference sequence). The CDR3 runs 13 residues. Full variable domain (outside the CDR3, taken from reference TRBV19 and TRBJ2-2): DGGITQSPKYLFRKEGQNVTLSCEQNLNHDAMYWYRQDPGQGLRLIYYSQIVNDFQKGDIAEGYSVSREKKESFPLTVTSAQKNPTAFYLCASIRGQVGELFFGEGSRLTVL.

This chain links TRBV7-6 with TRBJ1-6, with D uncertain. Germline CDR1 and CDR2: SGHVS and FNYEAQ. The CDR3 is made up of 17 amino acids. Trimming cost V 1 base and J 4 bases, with 14 bases left between them. CDR3 in DNA: TGTGCCAGCAGCTTAGGCGGGTTAACAGATTATAATTCACCCCTCCACTTT. This sequence encodes CASSLGGLTDYNSPLHF.

The chain couples TRBV7-8 to TRBJ2-3; no clear D. With 4 bases removed from V and 2 bases from J, the gap between germline ends came to 7 bases. CDR1 and CDR2 from the germline V gene are SGHVS and FQNEAQ. The CDR3 is 13 residues long. The CDR3, as DNA: TGTGCCAGCAGCTCGTGGGCCACAGATACGCAGTATTTT. It encodes CASSSWATDTQYF.

The chain recombines TRBV7-2 with TRBJ1-2, with D possibly being TRBD1 (6 bases). Deletions cut 2 bases from V and 4 bases from J, with 14 bases between. CDR1 SGHTA and CDR2 FQGNSA come from the germline V gene. This CDR3 is built from 15 residues. The CDR3: CASSLSRSRGYGYTF. DNA for the CDR3: TGTGCCAGCAGCTTATCTCGGTCCAGGGGCTATGGCTACACCTTC.

This chain connects TRBV30 to TRBJ2-5; tentatively, D is TRBD2 (5 bases). V lost 0 bases, J lost 1 base, and 9 bases lay in between. CDR3 length equals 14 residues. CDR1 is GTSNPN and CDR2 is SVGIG in the germline V gene (reference sequence). The CDR3 DNA follows: TGTGCCTGGAGTGTAGCGGTAACCCAAGAGACCCAGTACTTC. The encoded protein is CAWSVAVTQETQYF.

The chain links TRBV3-1 (or the pseudogene TRBV3-2) to TRBJ2-3; no definite D call. The CDR3 has 11 amino acids. Trimming left V 0 bases short and J 10 bases short, with 5 bases between. Germline CDR1 LGHDT, CDR2 YNNKEL (reference sequence). CDR3 residues: CASSQDRSQYF. The CDR3 DNA reads as TGTGCCAGCAGCCAAGATCGGTCGCAGTATTTT.

The chain uses TRBV7-6 and TRBJ2-1; 14 positions match TRBD2. CDR3 length equals 17 residues. Trimming removed 5 bases from V and 8 bases from J; junction bases left unmatched: 11. Germline values: CDR1 SGHVS, CDR2 FNYEAQ. The CDR3 is CASSARIGTSGGHEQFF. In DNA, the CDR3 is TGTGCCAGCAGCGCCCGAATTGGGACTAGCGGGGGCCATGAGCAGTTCTTC.

The rearrangement links TRBV5-8 to TRBJ2-2, with 7 bases lining up with TRBD1. With 1 base clipped from V and 1 base from J, the junction kept 4 bases outside the gene matches. The CDR3 runs to 16 residues. Germline V CDR1 and CDR2: SGHTS, YDEGEE. The CDR3, as DNA: TGTGCCAGCAGCTTGCGGGGACAGCGGAACACCGGGGAGCTGTTTTTT. It translates to CASSLRGQRNTGELFF. Full variable domain (missing parts from reference TRBV5-8 and TRBJ2-2): EAGVTQSPTHLIKTRGQQATLRCSPISGHTSVYWYQQALGLGLQFLLWYDEGEERNRGNFPPRFSGRQFPNYSSELNVNALELEDSALYLCASSLRGQRNTGELFFGEGSRLTVL.

The chain is built from TRBV19 and TRBJ2-7; the D is unclear. Germline V gene sequence: CDR1 LNHDA, CDR2 SQIVND (reference sequence). Trimming cost V 5 bases and J 1 base, with 12 bases left between them. The CDR3 loop spans 14 amino acids. The DNA of the CDR3 is TGTGCCAGTAGTCCCGGGTCGCCTTCCTACGAGCAGTACTTC. Its protein is CASSPGSPSYEQYF.

The CDR3 nucleotides are TGTGCCAGCAGGGACAGGGCAACTAATGAAAAACTGTTTTTT. Its translation is CASRDRATNEKLFF. The V gene is TRBV5-5, the J gene TRBJ1-4, with 8 bases identical to TRBD1. V shed 5 bases, J shed 0 bases, and the junction held 0 bases outside the gene matches. Per germline, CDR1 SGHKS and CDR2 YYEKEE (reference sequence). There are 14 residues in the CDR3.

The chain couples TRBV4-2 to TRBJ1-1; D may be TRBD1 (5 bases). The length of the CDR3 is 15 residues. Trimming cost V 3 bases and J 0 bases, with 11 bases left between them. Germline values: CDR1 LGHNA, CDR2 YNFKEQ. The CDR3 DNA sequence: TGTGCCAGCAGCCACTCGGGACGGATGAACACTGAAGCTTTCTTT. This gives the protein CASSHSGRMNTEAFF.